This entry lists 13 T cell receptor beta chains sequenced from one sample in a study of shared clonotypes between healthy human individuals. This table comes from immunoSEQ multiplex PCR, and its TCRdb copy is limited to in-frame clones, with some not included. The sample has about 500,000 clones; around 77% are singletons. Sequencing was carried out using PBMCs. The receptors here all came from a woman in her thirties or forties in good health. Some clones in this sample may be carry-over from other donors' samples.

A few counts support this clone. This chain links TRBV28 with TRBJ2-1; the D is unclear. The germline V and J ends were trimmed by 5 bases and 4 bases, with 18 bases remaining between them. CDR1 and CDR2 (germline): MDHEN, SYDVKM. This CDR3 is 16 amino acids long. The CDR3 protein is CASSIPESLFYNEQFF. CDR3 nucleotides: TGTGCCAGCAGTATCCCGGAGTCCCTTTTTTACAATGAGCAGTTCTTC.

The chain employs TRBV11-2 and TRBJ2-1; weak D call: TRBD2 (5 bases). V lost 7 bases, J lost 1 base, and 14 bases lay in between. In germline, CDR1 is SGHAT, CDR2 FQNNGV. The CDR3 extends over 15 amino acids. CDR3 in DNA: TGTGCCAGCACCCCCCGGGGAGCTTCCTACAATGAGCAGTTCTTC. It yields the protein CASTPRGASYNEQFF. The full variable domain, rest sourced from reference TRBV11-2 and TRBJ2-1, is EAGVAQSPRYKIIEKRQSVAFWCNPISGHATLYWYQQILGQGPKLLIQFQNNGVVDDSQLPKDRFSAERLKGVDSTLKIQPAKLEDSAVYLCASTPRGASYNEQFFGPGTRLTVL.

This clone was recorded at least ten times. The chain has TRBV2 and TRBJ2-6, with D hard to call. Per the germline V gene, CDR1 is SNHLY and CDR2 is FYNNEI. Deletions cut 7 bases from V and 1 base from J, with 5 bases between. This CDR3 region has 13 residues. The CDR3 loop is CASKNSGANVLTF. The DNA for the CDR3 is TGTGCCAGCAAAAATTCTGGGGCCAACGTCCTGACTTTC. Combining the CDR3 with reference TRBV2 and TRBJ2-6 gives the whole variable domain EPEVTQTPSHQVTQMGQEVILRCVPISNHLYFYWYRQILGQKVEFLVSFYNNEISEKSEIFDDQFSVERPDGSNFTLKIRSTKLEDSAMYFCASKNSGANVLTFGAGSRLTVL.

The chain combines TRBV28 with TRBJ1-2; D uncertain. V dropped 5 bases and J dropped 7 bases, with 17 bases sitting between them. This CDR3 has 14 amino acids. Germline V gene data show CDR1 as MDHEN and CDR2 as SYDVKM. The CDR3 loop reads CASSSNRPQRGYTF. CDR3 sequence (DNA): TGTGCCAGCAGTAGTAACCGGCCCCAACGTGGCTACACCTTC.

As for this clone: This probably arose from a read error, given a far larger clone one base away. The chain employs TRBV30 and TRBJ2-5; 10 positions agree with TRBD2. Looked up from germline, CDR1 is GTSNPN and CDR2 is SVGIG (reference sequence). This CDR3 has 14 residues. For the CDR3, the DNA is TGTGCCTGGACTAGCGGGAGCTTTCAGGAGACCCAGCACTTC. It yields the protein CAWTSGSFQETQHF.

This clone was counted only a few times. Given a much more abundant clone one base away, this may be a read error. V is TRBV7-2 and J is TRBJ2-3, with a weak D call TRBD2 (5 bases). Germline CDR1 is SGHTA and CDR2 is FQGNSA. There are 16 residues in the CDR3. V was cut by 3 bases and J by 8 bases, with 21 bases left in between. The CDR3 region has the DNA TGTGCCAGCAGCTTGGAGCGGCCCGGAGAATCAGGTACGCAGTATTTT. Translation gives CASSLERPGESGTQYF. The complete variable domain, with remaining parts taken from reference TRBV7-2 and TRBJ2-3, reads GAGVSQSPSNKVTEKGKDVELRCDPISGHTALYWYRQSLGQGLEFLIYFQGNSAPDKSGLPSDRFSAERTGGSVSTLTIQRTQQEDSAVYLCASSLERPGESGTQYFGPGTRLTVL.

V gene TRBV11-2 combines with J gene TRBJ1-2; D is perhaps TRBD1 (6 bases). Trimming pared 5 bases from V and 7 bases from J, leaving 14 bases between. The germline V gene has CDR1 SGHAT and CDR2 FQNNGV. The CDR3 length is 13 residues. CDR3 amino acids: CASSHRGYGGYTF. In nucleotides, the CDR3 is TGTGCCAGCAGCCATAGGGGGTACGGTGGCTACACCTTC.

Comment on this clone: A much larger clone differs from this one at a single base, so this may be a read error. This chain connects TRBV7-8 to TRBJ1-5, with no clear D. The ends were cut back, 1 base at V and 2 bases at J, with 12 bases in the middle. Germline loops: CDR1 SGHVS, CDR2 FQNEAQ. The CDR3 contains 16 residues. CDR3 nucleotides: TGTGCCAGCAGCTTAGGGACGGAGGATGGCAATCAGCCCCAGCATTTT. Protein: CASSLGTEDGNQPQHF.

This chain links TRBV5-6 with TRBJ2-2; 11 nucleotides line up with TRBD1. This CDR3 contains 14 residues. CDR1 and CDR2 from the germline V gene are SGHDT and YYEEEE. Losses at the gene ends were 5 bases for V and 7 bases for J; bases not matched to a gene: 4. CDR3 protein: CASRRTGGGGELFF. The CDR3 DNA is TGTGCCAGCAGAAGGACAGGGGGCGGCGGGGAGCTGTTTTTT.

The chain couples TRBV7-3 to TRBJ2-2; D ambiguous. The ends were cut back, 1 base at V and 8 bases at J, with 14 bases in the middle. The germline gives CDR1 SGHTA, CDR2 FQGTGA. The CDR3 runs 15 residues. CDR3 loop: CASSLMSTGPGELFF. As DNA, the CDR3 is TGTGCCAGCAGCTTAATGTCCACTGGGCCGGGGGAGCTGTTTTTT.

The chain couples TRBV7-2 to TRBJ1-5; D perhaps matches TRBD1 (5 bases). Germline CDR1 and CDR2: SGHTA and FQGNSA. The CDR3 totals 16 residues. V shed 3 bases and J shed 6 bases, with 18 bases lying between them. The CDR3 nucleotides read TGTGCCAGCAGCTTCCTCACGCTCGGGGGAGGTCAGCCCCAGCATTTT. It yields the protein CASSFLTLGGGQPQHF.

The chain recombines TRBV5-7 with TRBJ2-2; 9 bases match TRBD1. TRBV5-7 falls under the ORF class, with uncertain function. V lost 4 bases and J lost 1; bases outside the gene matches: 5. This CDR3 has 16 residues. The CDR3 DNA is TGTGCCAGCAGCCGGGGACAGGGTTTGAACACCGGGGAGCTGTTTTTT. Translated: CASSRGQGLNTGELFF.

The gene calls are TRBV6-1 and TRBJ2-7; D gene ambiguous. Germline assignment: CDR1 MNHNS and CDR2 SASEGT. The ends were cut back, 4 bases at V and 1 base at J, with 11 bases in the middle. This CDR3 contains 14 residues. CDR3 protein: CASSALLRSYEQYF. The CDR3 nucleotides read TGTGCCAGCAGTGCCCTTCTGCGTTCCTACGAGCAGTACTTC.